A single sample gave rise to the 32 T cell receptor beta chains below, sequenced in a study of OX40 agonist ivuxolimab in advanced cancers. Profiled with immunoSEQ multiplex PCR; TCRdb holds only in-frame clones, not every one. The table shows 55,000 to 70,000 clones, with roughly nine tenths occurring only once. Specimen: CD4+ or CD8+ T cells sorted from blood, collected in a trial of the OX40 agonist ivuxolimab. Receptors were obtained from an adult with an advanced solid tumor such as melanoma, head and neck, liver or kidney cancer.

This clone was counted once. The chain combines TRBV6-5 with TRBJ2-7; D might be TRBD1 or TRBD2, each matching 7 bases. The length of the CDR3 is 14 residues. CDR1 is MNHEY, CDR2 SVGAGI, per germline. V shed 5 bases and J shed 6 bases, with 17 bases lying between them. The CDR3 is CASSEPGGGGEQYF. The CDR3 DNA sequence: TGTGCCAGCAGTGAACCAGGGGGGGGCGGCGAGCAGTACTTC.

V usage is TRBV13 and J usage is TRBJ1-1; 8 bases match TRBD1. The CDR3 spans 16 residues. CDR1 and CDR2 from the germline V gene are PRHDT and FYEKMQ (reference sequence). V shed 0 bases and J 4 bases; nucleotides not matched to a gene: 7. CDR3 coding DNA: TGTGCCAGCAGCTTAGGCCGAGGACAGGGAGTCACTGAAGCTTTCTTT. This gives the protein CASSLGRGQGVTEAFF.

The genes are TRBV5-1 and TRBJ2-2, with a weak D call TRBD1 (6 bases). The CDR3 is 16 amino acids. CDR1 SGHRS and CDR2 YFSETQ come from the germline V gene. Deletions cut 0 bases from V and 1 base from J, with 10 bases between. In nucleotides, the CDR3 is TGCGCCAGCAGCTTGGAACCGGGACAGAACACCGGGGAGCTGTTTTTT. Its translation: CASSLEPGQNTGELFF.

This clone was observed a handful of times. The genes are TRBV20-1 and TRBJ1-1; 10 nucleotides align to TRBD1. Germline trimming cut 6 bases from V and 10 bases from J; bases unmatched to any gene: 2. The CDR3 totals 10 residues. The V gene's germline CDR1 is DFQATT and CDR2 SNEGSKA (reference sequence). The chain's CDR3 is CSARTGGAFF. The CDR3 DNA is TGCAGTGCACGGACAGGGGGAGCTTTCTTT.

This rearrangement joins TRBV6-5 to TRBJ1-3; no firm D call. Trimming shortened V by 5 bases and J by 1 base, and 6 bases separated the two germline ends. The germline V gene encodes CDR1 MNHEY and CDR2 SVGAGI. CDR3 length equals 13 residues. CDR3 sequence: CASSAASGNTIYF. DNA of the CDR3: TGTGCCAGCAGTGCAGCTTCTGGAAACACCATATATTTT.

The chain uses TRBV5-4 and TRBJ1-2; 7 nucleotides agree with TRBD1. Germline assignment: CDR1 SGHNT and CDR2 YYREEE (reference sequence). The CDR3 loop spans 13 amino acids. The ends lost 2 bases at V and 7 bases at J; junction bases unmatched: 5. CDR3 nucleotide sequence: TGTGCCAGCAGCTTACAGGGGACCTCTGGCTACACCTTC. This sequence encodes CASSLQGTSGYTF.

This sequence joins TRBV5-4 and TRBJ2-7; TRBD1 is a possible D gene (6 bases). Trimming shortened V by 3 bases and J by 6 bases, and 10 bases separated the two germline ends. The germline V gene has CDR1 SGHNT and CDR2 YYREEE (reference sequence). This CDR3 region has 12 residues. CDR3 protein: CASSWGQSEQYF. CDR3 nucleotide sequence: TGTGCCAGCAGCTGGGGACAAAGCGAGCAGTACTTC. The complete variable domain, with remaining parts taken from reference TRBV5-4 and TRBJ2-7, reads ETGVTQSPTHLIKTRGQQVTLRCSSQSGHNTVSWYQQALGQGPQFIFQYYREEENGRGNFPPRFSGLQFPNYSSELNVNALELDDSALYLCASSWGQSEQYFGPGTRLTVT.

The V call is TRBV2, the J call TRBJ2-7; possibly TRBD2 for D (6 bases). Trimming stripped 8 bases from V and 2 bases from J, with 34 bases between. The CDR3 runs 20 residues. CDR1 and CDR2 from the germline V gene are SNHLY and FYNNEI. In DNA, the CDR3 is TGTGCCAGCCGCCCCCTTTTGCGGGGAACCTTCAAAACGTCCCCCTACGAGCAGTACTTC. This codes for CASRPLLRGTFKTSPYEQYF. The variable domain in full, completed from reference TRBV2 and TRBJ2-7, reads EPEVTQTPSHQVTQMGQEVILRCVPISNHLYFYWYRQILGQKVEFLVSFYNNEISEKSEIFDDQFSVERPDGSNFTLKIRSTKLEDSAMYFCASRPLLRGTFKTSPYEQYFGPGTRLTVT.

The genes are TRBV19 and TRBJ1-2; no clear D. The CDR3 contains 16 residues. With 0 bases removed from V and 5 bases from J, the gap between germline ends came to 16 bases. Looked up from germline, CDR1 is LNHDA and CDR2 is SQIVND (reference sequence). CDR3 coding DNA: TGTGCCAGTAGTATAGAGGTCCGGCAGGTCTCTTATGGCTACACCTTC. As protein: CASSIEVRQVSYGYTF.

Concerning this clone: The junction and the germline gene differ at one end; a read error may be behind it. Other DNA sequences of this sample code for an identical CDR3. V is TRBV19 and J is TRBJ2-7, with a tentative D call TRBD1 (6 bases). The CDR3 covers 15 residues. The germline V gene encodes CDR1 LNHDA and CDR2 SQIVND (reference sequence). The CDR3 here is CASSIKSSGGYEQYF. CDR3 coding DNA: TGTGCCAGTAGTATAAAGTCCAGTGGGGGCTACGAGCAGTACTTT.

The rearrangement links TRBV7-8 to TRBJ1-4; tentatively, D is TRBD1 (6 bases). Germline-derived CDR1 and CDR2 are SGHVS and FQNEAQ. Trimming stripped 3 bases from V and 8 bases from J, with 10 bases between. The CDR3 runs to 13 residues. The CDR3 sequence is CASSLGAREKLFF. CDR3 bases: TGTGCCAGCAGCTTGGGGGCTCGGGAAAAACTGTTTTTT.

This clone was found once. V and J are TRBV7-9 and TRBJ2-3; D remains ambiguous. From germline, CDR1 is SEHNR and CDR2 FQNEAQ (reference sequence). This CDR3 is built from 15 residues. The germline V and J ends were trimmed by 4 bases and 0 bases, with 11 bases remaining between them. CDR3 coding DNA: TGTGCCAGCAGCTCCCTAGGAGTGAGCACAGATACGCAGTATTTT. The encoded protein is CASSSLGVSTDTQYF.

The chain links TRBV5-4 to TRBJ1-6; weak D call: TRBD1 (6 bases). The CDR3 is made up of 17 amino acids. CDR1 SGHNT and CDR2 YYREEE come from the germline V gene (reference sequence). V lost 1 base to trimming and J lost 0 bases, with 11 bases between them. CDR3 amino acids: CASSLSQGSSYNSPLHF. The CDR3 DNA is TGTGCCAGCAGCTTGTCCCAGGGGAGCTCCTATAATTCACCCCTCCACTTT.

The CDR3 region is CASSQETGGQTEAFF. The CDR3 DNA reads TGTGCCAGCAGCCAAGAAACAGGGGGACAGACTGAAGCTTTCTTT. V is TRBV16 and J is TRBJ1-1; 8 positions agree with TRBD1. CDR3 length: 15 residues. The junction had 7 bases not matched to a gene; V was cut back by 2 bases and J by 5 bases. Germline V gene data show CDR1 as KGHSY and CDR2 as FQNENV. The full variable domain, completed using reference TRBV16 and TRBJ1-1, is GEEVAQTPKHLVRGEGQKAKLYCAPIKGHSYVFWYQQVLKNEFKFLISFQNENVFDETGMPKERFSAKCLPNSPCSLEIQATKLEDSAVYFCASSQETGGQTEAFFGQGTRLTVV.

The V call is TRBV30, the J call TRBJ2-5, with 8 bases fitting TRBD2. The CDR3 covers 15 residues. V shed 3 bases and J 4 bases; nucleotides not matched to a gene: 10. Looked up from germline, CDR1 is GTSNPN and CDR2 is SVGIG (reference sequence). The CDR3 DNA is TGTGCCTGGAGACCGGGGACTAGTATGTCAGAGACCCAGTACTTC. It yields the protein CAWRPGTSMSETQYF.

V usage is TRBV25-1 and J usage is TRBJ1-1; a possible D gene is TRBD1 (6 bases). The germline gives CDR1 MGHDK, CDR2 SYGVNS. Trimming left V 8 bases short and J 4 bases short, with 11 bases between. The CDR3 has 12 amino acids. The CDR3 region has the DNA TGTGCCAGCGGTACAGGGCTCACTGAAGCTTTCTTT. It codes for CASGTGLTEAFF. Full variable domain (outside the CDR3, taken from reference TRBV25-1 and TRBJ1-1): EADIYQTPRYLVIGTGKKITLECSQTMGHDKMYWYQQDPGMELHLIHYSYGVNSTEKGDLSSESTVSRIRTEHFPLTLESARPSHTSQYLCASGTGLTEAFFGQGTRLTVV.

In this sample, this clone turned up once. This chain links TRBV6-5 with TRBJ2-3, with 7 bases aligning to TRBD1. This CDR3 comprises 15 residues. V dropped 8 bases and J dropped 0; count of bases not matched to a gene: 8. CDR1 and CDR2 from the germline V gene are MNHEY and SVGAGI. The CDR3, as DNA: TGTGCCAGCGGAACGACAGGGAGAAGCACAGATACGCAGTATTTT. As protein: CASGTTGRSTDTQYF.

This clone was recorded only once. The chain uses TRBV14 and TRBJ1-1; the D gene is possibly TRBD1 (6 bases). The CDR3 runs to 17 residues. Germline assignment: CDR1 SGHDN and CDR2 FVKESK. The V gene lost 0 bases and the J gene lost 1 base, with 15 bases spanning the gap. CDR3 bases: TGTGCCAGCAGCCAAGATATTTGGGGGGCGACGAACACTGAAGCTTTCTTT. Translated: CASSQDIWGATNTEAFF.

J is TRBJ1-2 and V is TRBV5-3, with a tentative D call TRBD1 (5 bases). TRBV5-3 is flagged as an ORF with uncertain function. This CDR3 has 14 residues. The V end lost 0 bases, the J end lost 8 bases, and 14 bases lay between the germline ends. The CDR3 region is CARSLGIRETGYTF. In DNA, the CDR3 is TGTGCCAGAAGCTTGGGAATCAGGGAAACGGGCTACACCTTC.

V is TRBV7-9 and J is TRBJ2-7; D is perhaps TRBD1 (5 bases). From germline, CDR1 is SEHNR and CDR2 FQNEAQ (reference sequence). Trimming took 5 bases from V and 0 from J, leaving 11 bases between them. The CDR3 has 14 amino acids. CDR3 sequence reads: CASSKGQGSYEQYF. CDR3 sequence (DNA): TGTGCCAGCAGCAAAGGCCAGGGCTCCTACGAGCAGTACTTC.

V gene TRBV7-6 combines with J gene TRBJ2-3; 8 nucleotides match TRBD2. V was clipped by 5 bases and J by 4 bases; unmatched bases: 5. Looked up from germline, CDR1 is SGHVS and CDR2 is FNYEAQ. The CDR3 runs to 14 residues. This chain's CDR3 is CASSTGLDPDTQYF. The CDR3 bases are TGTGCCAGCAGCACGGGACTAGACCCAGATACGCAGTATTTT.

The V and J genes are TRBV7-9 and TRBJ2-1; 7 bases fit TRBD1. The junction had 14 bases not matched to a gene; V was cut back by 6 bases and J by 6 bases. The germline V gene encodes CDR1 SEHNR and CDR2 FQNEAQ (reference sequence). CDR3 size: 16 residues. The CDR3 loop reads CASSSRGRGSGNEQFF. CDR3 coding DNA: TGTGCCAGCAGTTCGAGAGGCAGGGGGTCGGGCAATGAGCAGTTCTTC.

The CDR3 reads CATLRQGPYGTEAFF. CDR3 DNA sequence: TGTGCCACCCTTCGGCAGGGCCCTTACGGCACTGAAGCTTTCTTT. The gene calls are TRBV6-1 and TRBJ1-1; a possible D gene is TRBD1 (5 bases). Trimming left V 10 bases short and J 4 bases short, with 22 bases between. The CDR3 consists of 15 residues. Germline V gives CDR1 MNHNS, CDR2 SASEGT.

The V gene is TRBV5-4, the J gene TRBJ2-5; either TRBD1 or TRBD2 may supply D (5 bases each). This CDR3 spans 14 amino acids. Trimming shortened V by 2 bases and J by 5 bases, and 13 bases separated the two germline ends. Germline CDR1 is SGHNT and CDR2 is YYREEE (reference sequence). The chain's CDR3 is CASSFWDRIETQYF. The CDR3 DNA sequence: TGTGCCAGCAGCTTTTGGGACCGGATTGAGACCCAGTACTTC. The variable domain in full, completed from reference TRBV5-4 and TRBJ2-5, reads ETGVTQSPTHLIKTRGQQVTLRCSSQSGHNTVSWYQQALGQGPQFIFQYYREEENGRGNFPPRFSGLQFPNYSSELNVNALELDDSALYLCASSFWDRIETQYFGPGTRLLVL.

The rearrangement links TRBV4-1 to TRBJ1-4; 10 bases align to TRBD1. Germline CDR1 MGHRA, CDR2 YSYEKL. The CDR3 covers 18 residues. Trimming cost V 5 bases and J 0 bases; bases outside gene matches: 9. In nucleotides, the CDR3 is TGCGCCAGCAGCACCCGACAGGGGGCAGGTACAACTAATGAAAAACTGTTTTTT. It specifies CASSTRQGAGTTNEKLFF.

This chain joins TRBV10-1 and TRBJ1-2; TRBD1 aligns across 8 bases. CDR3 length: 14 residues. From germline, CDR1 is WNHNN and CDR2 SYGVQD (reference sequence). V was clipped by 0 bases and J by 4 bases; unmatched bases: 1. CDR3 sequence reads: CASSESDRGYGYTF. The DNA of the CDR3 is TGCGCCAGCAGTGAGTCAGACAGGGGCTATGGCTACACCTTC.

This rearrangement joins TRBV5-1 to TRBJ1-1; D is ambiguous. The germline V gene encodes CDR1 SGHRS and CDR2 YFSETQ. The CDR3 covers 15 residues. The V end was cut by 4 bases, the J end by 3 bases, with 16 bases between. CDR3 nucleotides: TGCGCCAGCAGCCCGGGAGGGCTAGGCGACACTGAAGCTTTCTTT. As protein: CASSPGGLGDTEAFF.

The table lists this clone with a count of one. V and J are TRBV6-1 and TRBJ1-1, with TRBD1 as a possible D gene (5 bases). This CDR3 is built from 14 residues. The germline V gene encodes CDR1 MNHNS and CDR2 SASEGT. Between the trimmed V and J ends, which lost 3 bases and 5 bases, there was a span of 13 bases. Written as DNA, the CDR3 is TGTGCCAGCAGTGACCCGGGACGGGGTACTGAAGCTTTCTTT. This encodes CASSDPGRGTEAFF.

The rearrangement uses TRBV6-5 and TRBJ1-2; D is unresolved. Trimming shortened V by 6 bases and J by 1 base, and 9 bases separated the two germline ends. The CDR3 totals 13 residues. CDR1 is MNHEY and CDR2 is SVGAGI in the germline V gene. DNA for the CDR3: TGTGCCAGCAGAACAGAAAATAACTATGGCTACACCTTC. Translation gives CASRTENNYGYTF.

The genes are TRBV5-1 and TRBJ1-1; D is uncertain. The germline CDR1 and CDR2 sequences are SGHRS and YFSETQ. Deletions cut 4 bases from V and 5 bases from J, with 12 bases between. CDR3 length: 13 amino acids. The CDR3 DNA follows: TGCGCCAGCAGCCCCCCATCTGGTACTGAAGCTTTCTTT. As protein: CASSPPSGTEAFF. Filled out from reference TRBV5-1 and TRBJ1-1, the complete variable domain reads KAGVTQTPRYLIKTRGQQVTLSCSPISGHRSVSWYQQTPGQGLQFLFEYFSETQRNKGNFPGRFSGRQFSNSRSEMNVSTLELGDSALYLCASSPPSGTEAFFGQGTRLTVV.

The chain is built from TRBV19 and TRBJ2-1, with D possibly called TRBD1 or TRBD2 (6 bases each). V was clipped by 5 bases and J by 1 base, with 15 bases between them. This CDR3 spans 16 amino acids. The germline V gene has CDR1 LNHDA and CDR2 SQIVND (reference sequence). The CDR3 is CASSLRGLGSYNEQFF. CDR3 DNA: TGTGCCAGTAGTCTTCGGGGGCTAGGGTCCTACAATGAGCAGTTCTTC. Combining the CDR3 with reference TRBV19 and TRBJ2-1 gives the whole variable domain DGGITQSPKYLFRKEGQNVTLSCEQNLNHDAMYWYRQDPGQGLRLIYYSQIVNDFQKGDIAEGYSVSREKKESFPLTVTSAQKNPTAFYLCASSLRGLGSYNEQFFGPGTRLTVL.

The chain employs TRBV18 and TRBJ2-5; perhaps TRBD1 as D (5 bases). This CDR3 spans 15 amino acids. V lost 4 bases and J lost 2, with 14 bases in between. Germline CDR1 KGHSH, CDR2 LQKENI. CDR3 region: CASSRGAGLQETQYF. For the CDR3, the DNA is TGTGCCAGCTCACGTGGGGCAGGCCTGCAAGAGACCCAGTACTTC.